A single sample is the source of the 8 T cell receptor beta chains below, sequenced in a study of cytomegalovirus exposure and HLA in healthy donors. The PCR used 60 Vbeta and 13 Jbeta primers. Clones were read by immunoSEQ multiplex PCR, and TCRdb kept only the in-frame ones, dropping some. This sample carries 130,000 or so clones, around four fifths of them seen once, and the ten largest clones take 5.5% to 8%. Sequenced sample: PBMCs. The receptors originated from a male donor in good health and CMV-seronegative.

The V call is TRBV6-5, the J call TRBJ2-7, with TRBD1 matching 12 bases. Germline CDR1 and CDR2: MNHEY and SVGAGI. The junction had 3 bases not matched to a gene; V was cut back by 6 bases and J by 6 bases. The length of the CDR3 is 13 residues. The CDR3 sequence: CASSWDRGREQYF. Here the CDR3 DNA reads TGTGCCAGCAGCTGGGACAGGGGGCGCGAGCAGTACTTC.

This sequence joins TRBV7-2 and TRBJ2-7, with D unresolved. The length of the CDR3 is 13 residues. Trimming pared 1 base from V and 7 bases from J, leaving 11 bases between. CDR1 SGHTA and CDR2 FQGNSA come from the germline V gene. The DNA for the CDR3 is TGTGCCAGCAGCTTAGATAGTCTGATGGAGCAGTACTTC. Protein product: CASSLDSLMEQYF.

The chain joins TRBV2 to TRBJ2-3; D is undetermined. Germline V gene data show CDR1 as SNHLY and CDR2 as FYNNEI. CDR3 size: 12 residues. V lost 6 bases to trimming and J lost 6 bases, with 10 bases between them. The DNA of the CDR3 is TGTGCCAGCAGGGAGCGTAGGGATACGCAGTATTTT. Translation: CASRERRDTQYF. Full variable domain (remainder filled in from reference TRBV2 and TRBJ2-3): EPEVTQTPSHQVTQMGQEVILRCVPISNHLYFYWYRQILGQKVEFLVSFYNNEISEKSEIFDDQFSVERPDGSNFTLKIRSTKLEDSAMYFCASRERRDTQYFGPGTRLTVL.

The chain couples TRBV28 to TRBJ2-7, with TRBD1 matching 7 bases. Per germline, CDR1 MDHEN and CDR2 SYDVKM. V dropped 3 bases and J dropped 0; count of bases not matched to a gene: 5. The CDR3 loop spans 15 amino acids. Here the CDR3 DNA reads TGTGCCAGCAGTTTGCCCGGGACAGCCTCCTACGAGCAGTACTTC. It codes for CASSLPGTASYEQYF.

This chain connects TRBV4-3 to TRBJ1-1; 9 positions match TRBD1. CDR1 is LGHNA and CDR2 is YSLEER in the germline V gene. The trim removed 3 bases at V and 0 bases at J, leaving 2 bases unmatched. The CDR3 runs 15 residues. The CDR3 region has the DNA TGCGCCAGCAGCCAGGACAGGGGTCTGAACACTGAAGCTTTCTTT. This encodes CASSQDRGLNTEAFF.

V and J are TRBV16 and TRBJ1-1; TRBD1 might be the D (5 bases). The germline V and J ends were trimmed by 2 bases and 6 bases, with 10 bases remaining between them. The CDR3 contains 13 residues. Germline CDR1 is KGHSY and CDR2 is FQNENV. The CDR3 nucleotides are TGTGCCAGCAGCCAAGCGGGACGCCCTGAAGCTTTCTTT. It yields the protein CASSQAGRPEAFF.

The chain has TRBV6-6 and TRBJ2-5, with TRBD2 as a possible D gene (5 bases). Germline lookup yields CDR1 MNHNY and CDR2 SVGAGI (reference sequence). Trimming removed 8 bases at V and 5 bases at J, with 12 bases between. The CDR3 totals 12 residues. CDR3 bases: TGTGCCAGCCGCGCCTGGGAGGAGACCCAGTACTTC. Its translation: CASRAWEETQYF.

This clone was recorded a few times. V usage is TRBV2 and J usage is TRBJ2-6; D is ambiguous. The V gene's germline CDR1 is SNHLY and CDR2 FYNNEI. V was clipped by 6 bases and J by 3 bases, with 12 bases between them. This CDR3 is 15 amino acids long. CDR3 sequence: CASSHEYSGANVLTF. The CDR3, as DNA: TGTGCCAGCAGCCACGAATATAGTGGGGCCAACGTCCTGACTTTC.